This T cell receptor beta chain comes out of a study of blood T cell repertoires in COVID-19. Background on the study: Spain, Italy and the United States supplied samples that represented acute and convalescent COVID-19.

Participants were aged roughly 18 to 90 years, lived in over 20 US areas, and enrolled virtually. Assay used: immunoSEQ multiplex PCR; TCRdb lists only in-frame clones, some missing. The table lists 350,000 to 400,000 clones, roughly nine tenths of them singletons. In germline, CDR1 is SGHVS, CDR2 FQNEAQ. The CDR3 length is 15 residues. V shed 1 base and J shed 4 bases, with 11 bases lying between them. The source of this sequence is a woman aged 25-40 years who had recovered from COVID-19. Material: PBMCs or T cells enriched from blood (not recorded which). The rearrangement links TRBV7-8 to TRBJ1-3; tentatively, D is TRBD1 (5 bases). The CDR3 protein is CASSLGGNRGNTIYF. CDR3 sequence (DNA): TGTGCCAGCAGCTTAGGGGGTAACAGGGGAAACACCATATATTTT. Drawing the rest from reference TRBV7-8 and TRBJ1-3, the complete variable domain is GAGVSQSPRYKVAKRGQDVALRCDPISGHVSLFWYQQALGQGPEFLTYFQNEAQLDKSGLPSDRFFAERPEGSVSTLKIQRTQQEDSAVYLCASSLGGNRGNTIYFGEGSWLTVV.